The 23 T cell receptor beta chains reported below all come from one sample, sequenced in a study of early T cells in non-severe SARS-CoV-2 infection. Via MiXCR, TCRdb re-called the 5' RACE reads, giving one row per CDR3 protein. The table has about 130,000 distinct CDR3 sequences, approximately 15% seen once. The sample consisted of whole blood. The receptors stem from an adult who was a healthcare worker with PCR-confirmed SARS-CoV-2 infection or an uninfected control (not recorded which).

The chain links TRBV29-1 to TRBJ2-3, with D possibly being TRBD2 (6 bases). V lost 6 bases to trimming and J lost 9 bases, with 19 bases between them. Per the germline V gene, CDR1 is SQVTM and CDR2 is ANQGSEA. This CDR3 spans 13 amino acids. The CDR3 region is CSVVRDSSETQYF. In DNA form, the CDR3 reads TGCAGCGTCGTCCGGGACTCCAGTGAGACGCAGTATTTT.

The sample holds many counts of this clonotype. The chain recombines TRBV4-1 with TRBJ2-3; D remains ambiguous. V lost 1 base and J 7 bases, leaving 6 bases between the germline ends. CDR1 and CDR2 (germline): MGHRA, YSYEKL. The CDR3 runs 12 residues. The CDR3 DNA sequence: TGCGCCAGCAGCCAAGTAGGAAATACGCAGTATTTT. This codes for CASSQVGNTQYF.

The chain combines TRBV29-1 with TRBJ2-3, with D hard to call. Trimming removed 3 bases at V and 4 bases at J, with 11 bases between. Per the germline V gene, CDR1 is SQVTM and CDR2 is ANQGSEA. The CDR3 loop spans 13 amino acids. CDR3 DNA: TGCAGCGTTGATCTACATGAGTCAGATACGCAGTATTTT. It encodes CSVDLHESDTQYF.

This chain uses TRBV5-5 with TRBJ2-1, with 9 bases matching TRBD2. The germline CDR1 and CDR2 sequences are SGHKS and YYEKEE (reference sequence). The CDR3 covers 16 residues. Trimming removed 3 bases from V and 7 bases from J; junction bases left unmatched: 11. The CDR3 region is CASSYHLAGKGNEQFF. In DNA, the CDR3 is TGTGCCAGCAGCTATCACCTAGCGGGGAAGGGGAATGAGCAGTTCTTC.

V gene TRBV9 combines with J gene TRBJ2-4, with D perhaps matching TRBD1 (6 bases). V lost 2 bases and J 3 bases, leaving 15 bases between the germline ends. The germline CDR1 and CDR2 sequences are SGDLS and YYNGEE. There are 16 residues in the CDR3. CDR3 nucleotides: TGTGCCAGCAGCGTGGGGGCCCAGGATGGCAAAAACATTCAGTACTTC. The encoded protein is CASSVGAQDGKNIQYF. Complete variable domain (other parts from reference TRBV9 and TRBJ2-4): DSGVTQTPKHLITATGQRVTLRCSPRSGDLSVYWYQQSLDQGLQFLIQYYNGEERAKGNILERFSAQQFPDLHSELNLSSLELGDSALYFCASSVGAQDGKNIQYFGAGTRLSVL.

CDR3 nucleotide sequence: TGTGCCAGTAGTATTGAGGGTTTCGGCGGCTACACCTTC. Its translation is CASSIEGFGGYTF. This chain connects TRBV19 to TRBJ1-2; D gene uncertain. From germline, CDR1 is LNHDA and CDR2 SQIVND (reference sequence). Trimming shortened V by 3 bases and J by 8 bases, and 13 bases separated the two germline ends. The CDR3 is 13 amino acids.

This clonotype was counted only a few times. V is TRBV5-1 and J is TRBJ1-2, with unresolved D. The V end lost 0 bases, the J end lost 0 bases, and 21 bases lay between the germline ends. Germline V gives CDR1 SGHRS, CDR2 YFSETQ. This CDR3 is built from 19 residues. The CDR3 protein is CASSLEGLDDPLPNYGYTF. The DNA of the CDR3 is TGCGCCAGCAGCTTGGAGGGCCTCGATGATCCCCTCCCTAACTATGGCTACACCTTC.

Only a few counts were recorded for this clonotype. The rearrangement links TRBV10-3 to TRBJ2-3; 11 bases align to TRBD2. J lost 0 bases, V lost 7 bases, and 6 bases had no gene match. In germline, CDR1 is ENHRY, CDR2 SYGVKD. This CDR3 spans 16 amino acids. CDR3 region: CAITAGTSGSTDTQYF. In nucleotides, the CDR3 is TGTGCCATCACTGCCGGGACTAGCGGTAGCACAGATACGCAGTATTTT.

This clonotype was counted between two and nine times. This chain joins TRBV13 and TRBJ1-2, with D possibly TRBD1 on 5 matching bases. V gave up 8 bases and J gave up 4 bases, with 17 bases separating them. CDR3 size: 14 residues. Germline V gives CDR1 PRHDT, CDR2 FYEKMQ (reference sequence). DNA for the CDR3: TGTGCCAGCGCAGGGTGCAGGAACTTCTATGGCTACACCTTC. This codes for CASAGCRNFYGYTF.

This clonotype has more than one count but fewer than ten. The gene calls are TRBV19 and TRBJ2-7; the D call may be TRBD1 or TRBD2 (5 bases each). The CDR3 covers 13 residues. The V end lost 6 bases, the J end lost 0 bases, and 9 bases lay between the germline ends. The germline CDR1 and CDR2 sequences are LNHDA and SQIVND (reference sequence). The CDR3 reads CASSRDRSYEQYF. CDR3 nucleotide sequence: TGTGCCAGTAGCAGGGACCGCTCCTACGAGCAGTACTTC.

The J gene is TRBJ1-1, the V gene TRBV7-9; D ambiguous. V lost 2 bases, J lost 7 bases, and 8 bases lay in between. The CDR3 spans 12 residues. Germline V CDR1 and CDR2: SEHNR, FQNEAQ (reference sequence). This CDR3 is CASSLSNVEAFF. In DNA form, the CDR3 reads TGTGCCAGCAGCTTATCGAACGTTGAAGCTTTCTTT.

This clonotype was seen a handful of times. The V and J genes are TRBV5-6 and TRBJ2-3; D not certain. V was clipped by 1 base and J by 5 bases, with 5 bases between them. Looked up from germline, CDR1 is SGHDT and CDR2 is YYEEEE. The CDR3 loop spans 12 amino acids. CDR3 coding DNA: TGTGCCAGCAGCTTGTATGGAGATACGCAGTATTTT. Its translation is CASSLYGDTQYF. The variable domain in full, completed from reference TRBV5-6 and TRBJ2-3, reads DAGVTQSPTHLIKTRGQQVTLRCSPKSGHDTVSWYQQALGQGPQFIFQYYEEEERQRGNFPDRFSGHQFPNYSSELNVNALLLGDSALYLCASSLYGDTQYFGPGTRLTVL.

The J gene is TRBJ2-6, the V gene TRBV12-3 or TRBV12-4, with D unclear. V was shortened by 1 base and J by 4 bases, with 11 bases between the two germline ends. The CDR3 extends over 16 amino acids. The CDR3 bases are TGTGCCAGCAGTTTAGGCTTGGGGTCCGGGGCCAACGTCCTGACTTTC. It codes for CASSLGLGSGANVLTF.

This clonotype turned up a few times. V and J are TRBV7-9 and TRBJ2-3; D tentatively fits TRBD1 or TRBD2 (5 bases each). Germline CDR1 SEHNR, CDR2 FQNEAQ (reference sequence). The CDR3 loop spans 17 amino acids. The V end lost 7 bases, the J end lost 2 bases, and 22 bases lay between the germline ends. In nucleotides, the CDR3 is TGTGCCAGCAAACATAGGAGAGGGGACGGACCCACAGATACGCAGTATTTT. Translation: CASKHRRGDGPTDTQYF. The entire variable domain, with the rest obtained from reference TRBV7-9 and TRBJ2-3, is as follows: DTGVSQNPRHKITKRGQNVTFRCDPISEHNRLYWYRQTLGQGPEFLTYFQNEAQLEKSRLLSDRFSAERPKGSFSTLEIQRTEQGDSAMYLCASKHRRGDGPTDTQYFGPGTRLTVL.

This clonotype was seen only a few times. The rearrangement joins TRBV6-2 or TRBV6-3 to TRBJ2-3; 12 bases fit TRBD2. Germline V lookup: CDR1 MNHEY, CDR2 SVGEGT. V shed 2 bases, J shed 4 bases, and the junction held 4 bases outside the gene matches. This CDR3 region has 16 residues. The DNA of the CDR3 is TGTGCCAGCAGTTACCCCACTAGCGGGGGGTCAGATACGCAGTATTTT. Amino acids: CASSYPTSGGSDTQYF.

This clonotype was seen ten or more times. Here the CDR3 DNA reads TGTGCCAGCAGCTCACTAGCGGAGGCAGATACGCAGTATTTT. This encodes CASSSLAEADTQYF. V is TRBV6-6 and J is TRBJ2-3; 8 nucleotides match TRBD2. CDR1 and CDR2 (germline): MNHNY, SVGAGI (reference sequence). This CDR3 region has 14 residues. J gave up 4 bases and V 6 bases, and 6 bases lay outside the gene matches.

The genes are TRBV29-1 and TRBJ2-2, with TRBD1 matching over 7 bases. Germline CDR1 is SQVTM and CDR2 is ANQGSEA. The J segment lost 4 bases and the V segment lost 6 bases, leaving 5 bases of the junction unmatched. The CDR3 sequence is 13 residues long. CDR3 coding DNA: TGCAGCGTCGACAGGGTTGGCACCGGGGAGCTGTTTTTT. It specifies CSVDRVGTGELFF.

This clonotype was observed many times. V is TRBV27 and J is TRBJ2-7, with TRBD2 matching over 9 bases. The CDR3 covers 14 residues. Germline V gene lookup returns CDR1 MNHEY and CDR2 SMNVEV (reference sequence). V lost 5 bases to trimming and J lost 3 bases; unmatched junction nucleotides: 5. CDR3 region: CASSPLSGGYEQYF. CDR3 nucleotide sequence: TGTGCCAGCAGTCCACTTAGCGGGGGCTACGAGCAGTACTTC.

The rearrangement joins TRBV7-6 to TRBJ2-1; 7 nucleotides align to TRBD2. This CDR3 spans 13 amino acids. In germline, CDR1 is SGHVS, CDR2 FNYEAQ. The J segment lost 13 bases and the V segment lost 0 bases, leaving 6 bases of the junction unmatched. The CDR3 bases are TGTGCCAGCAGCTTAGCGCGGGCGGGGGTCCAGTTCTTC. As protein: CASSLARAGVQFF. Supplemented by reference TRBV7-6 and TRBJ2-1, the full variable domain reads GAGVSQSPRYKVTKRGQDVALRCDPISGHVSLYWYRQALGQGPEFLTYFNYEAQQDKSGLPNDRFSAERPEGSISTLTIQRTEQRDSAMYRCASSLARAGVQFFGPGTRLTVL.

This rearrangement joins TRBV5-5 to TRBJ2-7, with a possible D match to TRBD1 (5 bases). The germline V and J ends were trimmed by 4 bases and 4 bases, with 12 bases remaining between them. The CDR3 covers 13 residues. From germline, CDR1 is SGHKS and CDR2 YYEKEE (reference sequence). The CDR3 nucleotides read TGTGCCAGCAGCCCCTCACAGGTATACGAGCAGTACTTC. Residues: CASSPSQVYEQYF.

This rearrangement joins TRBV11-2 to TRBJ1-4; D is uncertain. The CDR3 has 14 residues. Trimming shortened V by 6 bases and J by 7 bases, and 15 bases separated the two germline ends. The V gene's germline CDR1 is SGHAT and CDR2 FQNNGV. In DNA form, the CDR3 reads TGTGCCAGCAGGAGGCCGGGAGTCTCTGAAAAACTGTTTTTT. Residues: CASRRPGVSEKLFF.

The chain carries TRBV10-3 and TRBJ2-5; D is possibly TRBD2 (6 bases). V was cut by 8 bases and J by 2 bases, with 12 bases left in between. The CDR3 runs 13 residues. Looked up from germline, CDR1 is ENHRY and CDR2 is SYGVKD. The CDR3 sequence: CAIGGTAQETQYF. Written as DNA, the CDR3 is TGTGCCATCGGCGGGACGGCTCAAGAGACCCAGTACTTC.

This clonotype is deemed medium-sized (0.01 to 0.1%). The chain combines TRBV4-1 with TRBJ1-1; no firm D call. From germline, CDR1 is MGHRA and CDR2 YSYEKL. Trimming stripped 0 bases from V and 4 bases from J, with 15 bases between. CDR3 size: 16 residues. The CDR3 protein is CASSQDNYRWSTEAFF. The CDR3 region has the DNA TGCGCCAGCAGCCAAGATAATTATCGGTGGAGCACTGAAGCTTTCTTT.